Listed below are T cell receptor beta chains from one sample, sequenced in a study of monozygotic twins with inflammatory bowel disease. TCRdb re-called the 5' RACE reads and gives one entry per CDR3 protein, without DNA. The data show around 380,000 distinct CDR3 sequences, and the top ten clones hold 2% to 3%. The sample was blood. The origin of the receptors is a human donor with ulcerative colitis or Crohn's disease, or a healthy co-twin of an affected twin (not recorded which). CDR3s include the opening cysteine and the closing phenylalanine or tryptophan. Fields, in order: CDR3 protein, J gene, V gene.

CASSPTWGQGNQPQHF	TRBJ1-5	TRBV3-1
CSADRGGGGTEAFF	TRBJ1-1	TRBV20-1
CASSLELVQYF	TRBJ2-5	TRBV5-1
CASSPDAGETQYF	TRBJ2-5	TRBV7-3
CASSQDPEVYGYTF	TRBJ1-2	TRBV4-1
CASSLETANTEAFF	TRBJ1-1	TRBV5-1
CASSTLEGAGGNSSTYNEQFF	TRBJ2-1	TRBV13
CASSPAGSNQPQHF	TRBJ1-5	TRBV6-6
CASSFGTGGSPGELFF	TRBJ2-2	TRBV12-3/TRBV12-4
CSVESYYGYTF	TRBJ1-2	TRBV29-1
CATGKGHQETQYF	TRBJ2-5	TRBV24-1
CASSEYVNTEAFF	TRBJ1-1	TRBV25-1